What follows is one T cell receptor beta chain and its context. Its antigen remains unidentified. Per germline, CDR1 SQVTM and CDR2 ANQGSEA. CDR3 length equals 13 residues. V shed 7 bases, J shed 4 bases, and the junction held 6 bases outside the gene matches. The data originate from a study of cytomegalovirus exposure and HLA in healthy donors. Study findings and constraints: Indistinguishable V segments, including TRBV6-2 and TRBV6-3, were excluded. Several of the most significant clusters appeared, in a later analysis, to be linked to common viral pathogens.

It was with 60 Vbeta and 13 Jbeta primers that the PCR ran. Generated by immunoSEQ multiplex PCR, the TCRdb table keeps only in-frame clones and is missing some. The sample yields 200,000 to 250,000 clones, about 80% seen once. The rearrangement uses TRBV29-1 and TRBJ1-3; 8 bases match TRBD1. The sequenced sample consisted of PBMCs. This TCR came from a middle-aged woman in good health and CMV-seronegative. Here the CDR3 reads CSALDRAGNTIYF. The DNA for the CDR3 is TGCAGCGCCTTGGACAGGGCCGGAAACACCATATATTTT.